The clone carrying this T cell receptor (beta chain) was seen only a few times. Per germline, CDR1 SGHRS and CDR2 YFSETQ. Trimming cost V 2 bases and J 3 bases; bases outside gene matches: 3. The CDR3 runs to 14 residues. CDR3-region Arm-PCR and iRepertoire HTBI primers produced the TCR beta libraries. From the multiplex PCR reads, TCRdb called clonotypes with MiXCR, one entry per CDR3 protein. This sample has a few hundred thousand distinct CDR3 sequences, with around a fifth found just once. This entry belongs to a study of regulatory T cells in long-lasting Graves disease. Background on the study: More than 5 years of antithyroid drugs with positive TSH receptor antibodies defined persistent Graves' disease.

As to time point: persistent/refractory GD, antithyroid drugs over 5 years with positive TRAb. From RNA extracted from PBMCs, the TCR library was made. This chain links TRBV5-1 with TRBJ1-1, with 8 bases fitting TRBD1. The receptor's source is a female donor with Graves disease. The source material was peripheral blood mononuclear cells (PBMCs), sampled when the disease was refractory, from a patient treated with antithyroid drugs. The CDR3 protein is CASSLQGVHTEAFF. CDR3 coding DNA: TGCGCCAGCAGCTTACAGGGGGTTCACACTGAAGCTTTCTTT.